The 18 T cell receptor beta chains listed next were all sequenced from one sample in a study of T cell repertoires in cytomegalovirus infection. TCRdb fed the reads into MiXCR, producing one record per CDR3 protein. The sample consists of around 320,000 distinct CDR3 sequences, more than 8% of them appearing once. Sequencing was done on a sample of PBMCs. These receptors were taken from a human donor in good health (CMV status not recorded). Some clones in this sample may be carry-over from other donors' samples.

This clonotype appeared many times. V and J are TRBV7-2 and TRBJ1-3, with TRBD1 matching 7 bases. After removal of 5 bases from V and 4 bases from J, the junction contained 5 bases not matched to a gene. Germline loops: CDR1 SGHTA, CDR2 FQGNSA. The CDR3 totals 14 residues. This CDR3 is CASSLDRRGNTIYF. CDR3 nucleotides: TGTGCCAGCAGCCTGGACAGGAGAGGAAACACCATATATTTT.

This clonotype was seen many times. The rearrangement links TRBV6-2 or TRBV6-3 to TRBJ1-1; D is perhaps TRBD1 (5 bases). This CDR3 comprises 13 residues. From germline, CDR1 is MNHEY and CDR2 SVGEGT. Trimming removed 5 bases at V and 3 bases at J, with 10 bases between. CDR3 sequence reads: CASSMTAHTEAFF. CDR3 bases: TGTGCCAGCAGTATGACAGCGCACACTGAAGCTTTCTTT.

In this sample, this clonotype turned up a few times. V is TRBV27 and J is TRBJ1-1; D is uncertain. The ends were cut back, 3 bases at V and 5 bases at J, with 10 bases in the middle. There are 13 residues in the CDR3. In germline, CDR1 is MNHEY, CDR2 SMNVEV (reference sequence). CDR3 in amino acids: CASSLSLGTEAFF. The CDR3 DNA reads as TGTGCCAGCAGTTTGAGTTTGGGGACTGAAGCTTTCTTT.

This clonotype has at least ten counts. The chain joins TRBV18 to TRBJ2-5; 8 bases line up with TRBD2. Trimming took 5 bases from V and 1 from J; bases not matched to a gene: 6. The CDR3 totals 15 residues. Germline lookup yields CDR1 KGHSH and CDR2 LQKENI. The DNA of the CDR3 is TGTGCCAGCTCAGCGACGGGACTAGGCCAAGAGACCCAGTACTTC. This sequence encodes CASSATGLGQETQYF.

This clonotype was found many times. The chain uses TRBV7-2 and TRBJ2-3; no reliable D call. The V gene lost 5 bases and the J gene lost 5 bases, with 8 bases spanning the gap. Germline loops: CDR1 SGHTA, CDR2 FQGNSA. CDR3 length equals 12 residues. Here the CDR3 DNA reads TGTGCCAGCAGCGAAAGAGGAGATACGCAGTATTTT. Amino acids: CASSERGDTQYF.

There are a few counts of this clonotype. This rearrangement joins TRBV6-4 to TRBJ2-2; 8 positions match TRBD2. J gave up 6 bases and V 3 bases, and 6 bases lay outside the gene matches. Germline V gene lookup returns CDR1 MRHNA and CDR2 SNTAGT. The CDR3 is 15 amino acids. CDR3 sequence (DNA): TGTGCCAGCAGTGATCTAGCGGGCAGCCCCGGGGAGCTGTTTTTT. This gives the protein CASSDLAGSPGELFF.

Many counts were recorded for this clonotype. The V gene is TRBV28, the J gene TRBJ2-1, with 13 positions matching TRBD2. The CDR3 is made up of 18 amino acids. The trim removed 5 bases at V and 1 base at J, leaving 8 bases unmatched. The germline gives CDR1 MDHEN, CDR2 SYDVKM. The CDR3 bases are TGTGCCAGCAGTCCCCGGACTAGCGGGAGTCCTTCCTACAATGAGCAGTTCTTC. It encodes CASSPRTSGSPSYNEQFF.

This clonotype was recorded many times. The chain employs TRBV12-3 or TRBV12-4 and TRBJ1-2; 7 positions match TRBD1. V was pared by 2 bases and J by 10 bases, with 4 bases of the junction left unmatched. This CDR3 has 12 residues. The CDR3 sequence is CASSLWTGVYTF. The CDR3 nucleotides read TGTGCCAGCAGTTTATGGACAGGCGTCTACACCTTC.

This clonotype was detected many times. The chain carries TRBV7-2 and TRBJ1-2; D uncertain. CDR3 length: 13 amino acids. Trimming cost V 5 bases and J 6 bases, with 13 bases left between them. The germline V gene has CDR1 SGHTA and CDR2 FQGNSA. CDR3 bases: TGTGCCAGCAGCCGCCCCCCCATCGATGGCTACACCTTC. Protein product: CASSRPPIDGYTF.

This clonotype was observed many times. The V gene is TRBV15, the J gene TRBJ2-7; TRBD1 or TRBD2 may be the D gene (6 bases each). The germline V gene encodes CDR1 LNHNV and CDR2 YYDKDF (reference sequence). This CDR3 comprises 14 residues. Deletions cut 5 bases from V and 3 bases from J, with 14 bases between. The CDR3 DNA reads TGTGCCACCAGCGCCCAGAGGGGGGTCTACGAGCAGTACTTC. This codes for CATSAQRGVYEQYF.

In its sample, this clonotype was seen many times. The rearrangement joins TRBV7-2 to TRBJ2-7; weak D call: TRBD1 (5 bases). Per the germline V gene, CDR1 is SGHTA and CDR2 is FQGNSA. V lost 6 bases, J lost 1 base, and 19 bases lay in between. The CDR3 spans 16 residues. CDR3 sequence (DNA): TGTGCCAGCAGTTTTAACAGGAGAGAAGAGTCCTACGAGCAGTACTTC. Protein sequence: CASSFNRREESYEQYF.

This clonotype was seen a handful of times. The V and J genes are TRBV20-1 and TRBJ2-1; D might be TRBD1 (5 bases). The length of the CDR3 is 15 residues. V shed 0 bases and J shed 2 bases, with 11 bases lying between them. Germline V gene sequence: CDR1 DFQATT, CDR2 SNEGSKA (reference sequence). The CDR3: CSARDNRRTYNEQFF. CDR3 bases: TGCAGTGCTAGAGACAACAGGAGAACCTACAATGAGCAGTTCTTC.

In this sample, this clonotype turned up a few times. V gene TRBV28 combines with J gene TRBJ2-7, with D perhaps being TRBD1 or TRBD2 (6 bases each). This CDR3 has 15 residues. Trimming removed 4 bases at V and 3 bases at J, with 16 bases between. Germline CDR1 reads MDHEN; CDR2 reads SYDVKM. CDR3 sequence reads: CASSSPGALRYEQYF. The CDR3 nucleotides are TGTGCCAGCAGTTCCCCGGGGGCATTGCGCTACGAGCAGTACTTC. The whole variable domain, filled in from reference TRBV28 and TRBJ2-7, reads DVKVTQSSRYLVKRTGEKVFLECVQDMDHENMFWYRQDPGLGLRLIYFSYDVKMKEKGDIPEGYSVSREKKERFSLILESASTNQTSMYLCASSSPGALRYEQYFGPGTRLTVT.

The chain is built from TRBV20-1 and TRBJ2-1, with TRBD2 matching over 9 bases. The CDR3 consists of 16 residues. V was clipped by 1 base and J by 2 bases; unmatched bases: 6. CDR1 DFQATT and CDR2 SNEGSKA come from the germline V gene (reference sequence). DNA of the CDR3: TGCAGTGCTAGAGTAGGAGCGGGGGGACCCTACAATGAGCAGTTCTTC. Its protein product is CSARVGAGGPYNEQFF.

This clonotype was observed a handful of times. The chain joins TRBV5-6 to TRBJ2-1; D uncertain. V was trimmed by 3 bases and J by 4 bases, leaving 14 bases between them. From germline, CDR1 is SGHDT and CDR2 YYEEEE. The CDR3 has 15 amino acids. The DNA of the CDR3 is TGTGCCAGCAGCTCCCCCGGGCGGTTATACAATGAGCAGTTCTTC. Translation gives CASSSPGRLYNEQFF.

This clonotype was picked up many times. The J gene is TRBJ2-3, the V gene TRBV7-2; tentatively, D is TRBD2 (6 bases). The CDR3 is 15 amino acids. V was clipped by 7 bases and J by 3 bases, with 17 bases between them. The germline CDR1 and CDR2 sequences are SGHTA and FQGNSA. The CDR3: CASTFAGRSTDTQYF. CDR3 DNA: TGTGCCAGCACTTTTGCGGGAAGGAGTACAGATACGCAGTATTTT. Based on the CDR3 plus reference TRBV7-2 and TRBJ2-3, the full variable domain is GAGVSQSPSNKVTEKGKDVELRCDPISGHTALYWYRQSLGQGLEFLIYFQGNSAPDKSGLPSDRFSAERTGGSVSTLTIQRTQQEDSAVYLCASTFAGRSTDTQYFGPGTRLTVL.

The chain joins TRBV20-1 to TRBJ2-7, with 7 bases identical to TRBD1. The CDR3 totals 12 residues. In germline, CDR1 is DFQATT, CDR2 SNEGSKA (reference sequence). The V and J ends lost 6 bases and 3 bases, in that order; junction bases with no gene match: 5. This CDR3 reads CSARQGDYEQYF. CDR3 DNA: TGCAGTGCGCGACAGGGCGACTACGAGCAGTACTTC.

This clonotype was recorded a few times. The CDR3 coding sequence is TGTGCCACCAGTGACCCAACAGGGGAAGGGGCAGATACGCAGTATTTT. It translates to CATSDPTGEGADTQYF. V and J are TRBV24-1 and TRBJ2-3, with 7 bases identical to TRBD1. Germline lookup yields CDR1 KGHDR and CDR2 SFDVKD. V trimming: 4 bases; J trimming: 4 bases; junction bases outside the gene matches: 10. This CDR3 spans 16 amino acids.